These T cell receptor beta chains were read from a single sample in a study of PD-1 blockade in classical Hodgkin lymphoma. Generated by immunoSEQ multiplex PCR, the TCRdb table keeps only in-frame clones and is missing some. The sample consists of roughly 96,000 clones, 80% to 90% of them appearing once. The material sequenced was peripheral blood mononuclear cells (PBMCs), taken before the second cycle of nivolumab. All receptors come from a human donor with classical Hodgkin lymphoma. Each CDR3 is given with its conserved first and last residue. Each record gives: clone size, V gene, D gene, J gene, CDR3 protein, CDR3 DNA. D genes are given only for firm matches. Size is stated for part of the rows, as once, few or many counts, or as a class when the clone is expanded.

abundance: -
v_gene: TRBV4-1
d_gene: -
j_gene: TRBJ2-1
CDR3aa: CASSLGAGASYNEQFF
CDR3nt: TGCGCCAGCAGCCTAGGGGCAGGGGCATCTTACAATGAGCAGTTCTTC

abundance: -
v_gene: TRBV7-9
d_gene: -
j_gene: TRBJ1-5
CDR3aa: CASSLEGGQPQHF
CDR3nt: TGTGCCAGCAGCTTAGAGGGTGGTCAGCCCCAGCATTTT

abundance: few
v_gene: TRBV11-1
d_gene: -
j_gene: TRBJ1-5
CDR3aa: CASSLSHGSNQPQHF
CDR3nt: TGTGCCAGCAGCTTGAGTCACGGCAGCAATCAGCCCCAGCATTTT

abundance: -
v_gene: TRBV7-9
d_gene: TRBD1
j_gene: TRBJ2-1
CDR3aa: CASSSYTGGSYNEQFF
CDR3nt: TGTGCCAGCAGCTCATACACAGGGGGCTCCTACAATGAGCAGTTCTTC

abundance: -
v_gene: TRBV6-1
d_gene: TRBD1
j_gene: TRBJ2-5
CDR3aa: CASSDGQGPQETQYF
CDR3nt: TGTGCCAGCAGCGATGGACAGGGGCCACAAGAGACCCAGTACTTC

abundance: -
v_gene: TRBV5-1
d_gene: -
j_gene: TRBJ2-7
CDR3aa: CASSLVASGIGSYEQYF
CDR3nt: TGCGCCAGCAGCTTGGTGGCTTCGGGGATAGGCTCCTACGAGCAGTACTTC

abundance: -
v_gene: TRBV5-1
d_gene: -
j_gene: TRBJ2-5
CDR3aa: CASSLGGAETQYF
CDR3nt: TGCGCCAGCAGCTTGGGGGGGGCGGAGACCCAGTACTTC

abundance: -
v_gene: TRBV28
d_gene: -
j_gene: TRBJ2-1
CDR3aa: CASGAGSYNEQFF
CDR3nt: TGTGCCAGCGGAGCAGGCTCCTACAATGAGCAGTTCTTC

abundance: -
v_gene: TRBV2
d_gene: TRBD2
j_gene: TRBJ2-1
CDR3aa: CASSRLAGDSYNEQFF
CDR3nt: TGTGCCAGCAGTCGACTAGCGGGAGACTCCTACAATGAGCAGTTCTTC

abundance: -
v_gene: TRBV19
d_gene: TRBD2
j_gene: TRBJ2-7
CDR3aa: CASSILAGGYEQYF
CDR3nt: TGTGCCAGTAGTATCTTAGCGGGAGGCTACGAGCAGTACTTC